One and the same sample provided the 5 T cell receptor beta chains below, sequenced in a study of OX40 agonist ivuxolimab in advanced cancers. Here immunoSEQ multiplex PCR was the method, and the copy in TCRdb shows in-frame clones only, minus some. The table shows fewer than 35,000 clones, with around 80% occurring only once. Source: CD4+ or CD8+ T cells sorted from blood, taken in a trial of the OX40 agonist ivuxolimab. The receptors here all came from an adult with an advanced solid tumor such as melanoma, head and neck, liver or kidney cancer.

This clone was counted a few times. In DNA, the CDR3 is TGCGCCAGCGAGATGGGTTTAACTGAAGCTTTCTTT. It yields the protein CASEMGLTEAFF. The chain links TRBV10-1 to TRBJ1-1; no firm D call. The V gene lost 8 bases and the J gene lost 5 bases, with 12 bases spanning the gap. The CDR3 consists of 12 residues. Germline V lookup: CDR1 WNHNN, CDR2 SYGVQD (reference sequence).

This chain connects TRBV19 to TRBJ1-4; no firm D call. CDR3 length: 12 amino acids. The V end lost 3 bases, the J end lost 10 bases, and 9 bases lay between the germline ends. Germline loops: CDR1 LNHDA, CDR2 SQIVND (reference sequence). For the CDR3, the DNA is TGTGCCAGTAGTATGGATTGGGGAAAACTGTTTTTT. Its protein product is CASSMDWGKLFF.

The CDR3 reads CASSLAGGRNEKLFF. The CDR3 DNA reads TGTGCCAGCAGTTTAGCAGGGGGCCGAAATGAAAAACTGTTTTTT. The chain combines TRBV28 with TRBJ1-4, with 8 bases lining up with TRBD1. In germline, CDR1 is MDHEN, CDR2 SYDVKM. CDR3 length: 15 residues. Germline trimming cut 2 bases from V and 5 bases from J; bases unmatched to any gene: 4. The whole variable domain, filled in from reference TRBV28 and TRBJ1-4, reads DVKVTQSSRYLVKRTGEKVFLECVQDMDHENMFWYRQDPGLGLRLIYFSYDVKMKEKGDIPEGYSVSREKKERFSLILESASTNQTSMYLCASSLAGGRNEKLFFGSGTQLSVL.

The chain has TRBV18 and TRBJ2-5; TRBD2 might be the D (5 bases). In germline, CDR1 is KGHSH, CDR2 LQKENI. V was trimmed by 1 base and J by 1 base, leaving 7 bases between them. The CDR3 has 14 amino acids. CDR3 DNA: TGTGCCAGCTCACCACGAGGGAGCCAAGAGACCCAGTACTTC. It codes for CASSPRGSQETQYF.

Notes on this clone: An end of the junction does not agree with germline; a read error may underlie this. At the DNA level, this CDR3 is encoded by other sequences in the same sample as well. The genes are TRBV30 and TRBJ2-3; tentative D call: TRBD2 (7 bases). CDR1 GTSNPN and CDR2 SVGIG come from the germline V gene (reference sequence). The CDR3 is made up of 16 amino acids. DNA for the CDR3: TGTGCTTGGAGTGTGGGGGGCGGGAGCCCCACAGATACGCAGTATTTT. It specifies CAWSVGGGSPTDTQYF. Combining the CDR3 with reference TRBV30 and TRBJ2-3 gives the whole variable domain SQTIHQWPATLVQPVGSPLSLECTVEGTSNPNLYWYRQAAGRGLQLLFYSVGIGQISSEVPQNLSASRPQDRQFILSSKKLLLSDSGFYLCAWSVGGGSPTDTQYFGPGTRLTVL.